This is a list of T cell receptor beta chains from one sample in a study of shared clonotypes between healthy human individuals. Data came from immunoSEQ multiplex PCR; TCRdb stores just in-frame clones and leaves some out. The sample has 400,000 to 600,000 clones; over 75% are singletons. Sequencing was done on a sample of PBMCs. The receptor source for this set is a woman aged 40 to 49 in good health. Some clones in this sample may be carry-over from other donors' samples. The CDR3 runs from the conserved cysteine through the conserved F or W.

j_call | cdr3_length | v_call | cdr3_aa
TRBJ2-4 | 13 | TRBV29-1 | CSGRVQAKNIQYF
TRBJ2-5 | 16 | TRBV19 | CASSIGGRVSGETQYF
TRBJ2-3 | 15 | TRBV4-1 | CASSQGGAGGDTQYF
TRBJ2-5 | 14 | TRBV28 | CASSRAGTQETQYF
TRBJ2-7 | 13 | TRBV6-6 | CATAPTYHYEQYF
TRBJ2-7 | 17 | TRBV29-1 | CSAGRGQGLGRPYEQYF
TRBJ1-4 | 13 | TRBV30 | CAWTPGANEKLFF
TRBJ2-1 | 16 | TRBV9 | CASSAVAGGFYNEQFF
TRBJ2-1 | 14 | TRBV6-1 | CASDTAGAYNEQFF
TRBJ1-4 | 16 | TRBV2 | CASSDIDRAANEKLFF